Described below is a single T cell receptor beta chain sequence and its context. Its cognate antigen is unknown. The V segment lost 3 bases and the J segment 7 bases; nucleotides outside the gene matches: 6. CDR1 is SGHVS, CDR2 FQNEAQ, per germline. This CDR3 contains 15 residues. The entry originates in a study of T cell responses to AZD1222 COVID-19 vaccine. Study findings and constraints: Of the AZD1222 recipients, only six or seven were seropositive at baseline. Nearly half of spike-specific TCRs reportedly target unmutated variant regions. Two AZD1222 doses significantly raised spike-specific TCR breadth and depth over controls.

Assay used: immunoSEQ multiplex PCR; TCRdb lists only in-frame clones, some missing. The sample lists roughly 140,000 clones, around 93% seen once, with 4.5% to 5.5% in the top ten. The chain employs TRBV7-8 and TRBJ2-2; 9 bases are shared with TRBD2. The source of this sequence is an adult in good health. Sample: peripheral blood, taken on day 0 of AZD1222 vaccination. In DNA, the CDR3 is TGTGCCAGCAGCTTTGTAGCGGGAGTTAACGGGGAGCTGTTTTTT. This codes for CASSFVAGVNGELFF.